One and the same sample provided the 9 T cell receptor beta chains below, sequenced in a study of molecular identifiers for immune sequencing clone quantification. Each CDR3 protein gets one entry after TCRdb re-called the PCR reads with MiXCR. This sample has 85,000 to 130,000 distinct CDR3 sequences, with 35% to 40% found just once. The sequenced sample consisted of naive CD8+ T cells from blood, with Jurkat cell RNA spiked in. As for subset: FACS-sorted CD8+CD4-CCR7+CD45RA+ naive T cells. The source is a human donor in good health. Some libraries in this study had Jurkat cell RNA spiked in.

This clonotype was observed many times. The rearrangement uses TRBV28 and TRBJ1-5; D unclear. Germline V gene sequence: CDR1 MDHEN, CDR2 SYDVKM. Trimming left V 6 bases short and J 3 bases short, with 9 bases between. This CDR3 has 13 residues. The CDR3 DNA sequence: TGTGCCAGCAGCTCCTACTCCAATCAGCCCCAGCATTTT. Its translation is CASSSYSNQPQHF.

Regarding this clonotype: This may be a read error, as it is one base from a much larger clone. V gene TRBV28 combines with J gene TRBJ1-1, with a tentative D call TRBD1 (6 bases). CDR1 and CDR2 (germline): MDHEN, SYDVKM. There are 14 residues in the CDR3. CDR3 residues: CASSFWTVNTEALF. Written as DNA, the CDR3 is TGTGCCAGCAGTTTTTGGACAGTGAACACTGAAGCTCTCTTT.

The chain combines TRBV19 with TRBJ2-2, with D possibly TRBD2 on 5 matching bases. Germline V gives CDR1 LNHDA, CDR2 SQIVND (reference sequence). V shed 10 bases and J shed 7 bases, with 16 bases lying between them. The CDR3 length is 13 residues. In DNA form, the CDR3 reads TGTGCCACCCCCAGCGGTGGGCACGGGGAGCTGTTTTTT. It codes for CATPSGGHGELFF.

This clonotype occurred many times. The rearrangement uses TRBV29-1 and TRBJ1-1; D might be TRBD1 (5 bases). V gave up 5 bases and J gave up 0 bases, with 19 bases separating them. The CDR3 totals 16 residues. Germline V gives CDR1 SQVTM, CDR2 ANQGSEA. The CDR3: CSVLGASTLMNTEAFF. The CDR3 DNA follows: TGCAGCGTTCTAGGGGCCTCCACACTTATGAACACTGAAGCTTTCTTT.

This clonotype was picked up a small number of times. The chain joins TRBV10-3 to TRBJ1-4; TRBD1 aligns across 8 bases. This CDR3 spans 13 amino acids. The germline V gene has CDR1 ENHRY and CDR2 SYGVKD. J gave up 7 bases and V 11 bases, and 9 bases lay outside the gene matches. The chain's CDR3 is CAARTGSSEKLFF. In DNA, the CDR3 is TGTGCCGCCAGGACAGGGAGTTCTGAAAAACTGTTTTTT.

This clonotype has ten or more counts. This chain joins TRBV12-3 or TRBV12-4 and TRBJ2-3; 11 bases are a match to TRBD2. With V trimmed by 7 bases and J by 0 bases, 3 bases remained unmatched. The CDR3 sequence is 15 residues long. The CDR3 region is CASTGLAGSTDTQYF. The DNA of the CDR3 is TGTGCCAGCACCGGACTAGCGGGTAGCACAGATACGCAGTATTTT.

V gene TRBV16 combines with J gene TRBJ2-7, with 10 bases lining up with TRBD2. CDR1 KGHSY and CDR2 FQNENV come from the germline V gene. V dropped 3 bases and J dropped 4; count of bases not matched to a gene: 3. The CDR3 loop spans 14 amino acids. The CDR3: CASSHPSGSYEQYF. CDR3 DNA sequence: TGTGCCAGCAGCCATCCTAGCGGGAGTTACGAGCAGTACTTC. The full variable domain, rest sourced from reference TRBV16 and TRBJ2-7, is GEEVAQTPKHLVRGEGQKAKLYCAPIKGHSYVFWYQQVLKNEFKFLISFQNENVFDETGMPKERFSAKCLPNSPCSLEIQATKLEDSAVYFCASSHPSGSYEQYFGPGTRLTVT.

This clonotype was observed a handful of times. The rearrangement links TRBV19 to TRBJ1-1; D is ambiguous. Trimming took off 3 bases at V and 2 bases at J, with 13 bases between the two ends. The germline V gene encodes CDR1 LNHDA and CDR2 SQIVND (reference sequence). The CDR3 has 15 residues. The CDR3 region has the DNA TGTGCCAGTAGTATCTTCGGACCCCCCAACACTGAAGCTTTCTTT. Translation: CASSIFGPPNTEAFF.

Concerning this clonotype itself: Given a much more abundant clone one base away, this may be a read error. The chain links TRBV12-3 or TRBV12-4 to TRBJ2-1, with TRBD2 matching over 7 bases. The CDR3 covers 13 residues. The CDR3 bases are TGTGCCTGCAGTCTGGCGGGAGTTCAAGAGCAGTTCTTC. It is translated as CACSLAGVQEQFF.